This T cell receptor beta chain was found in a study of OX40 agonist ivuxolimab in advanced cancers. Study-level information: A mean age of around 60 years, range about 20 to 79, was recorded, and approximately 85% were male. Partial responses occurred in Three dose-escalation patients, one with hepatocellular carcinoma and two with cutaneous melanoma.

Study-wide points: Average numbers of expanded clones were greater in CD8+ T cells than in CD4+.

V lost 5 bases and J lost 7; bases outside the gene matches: 13. CDR1 is SGHTA, CDR2 FQGNSA, per germline. The CDR3 loop spans 16 amino acids. Samples of blood were obtained at baseline, on cycle 4 day 1, and on cycle 7 day 1. Measured with immunoSEQ multiplex PCR; TCRdb has only the in-frame clones, and not every one. The table records around 76,000 clones, approximately 91% of them present only once. A remark on this clone: Its antigen is as yet unknown.

Specimen: CD4+ or CD8+ T cells sorted from blood, collected in a trial of the OX40 agonist ivuxolimab. This TCR was sampled from an adult with an advanced solid tumor such as melanoma, head and neck, liver or kidney cancer. The genes are TRBV7-2 and TRBJ2-7; 11 nucleotides match TRBD2. The DNA for the CDR3 is TGTGCCAGCAGCCCCGTTTTAGCGGGAGGGCCGAGGGAGCAGTACTTC. Amino acids: CASSPVLAGGPREQYF.